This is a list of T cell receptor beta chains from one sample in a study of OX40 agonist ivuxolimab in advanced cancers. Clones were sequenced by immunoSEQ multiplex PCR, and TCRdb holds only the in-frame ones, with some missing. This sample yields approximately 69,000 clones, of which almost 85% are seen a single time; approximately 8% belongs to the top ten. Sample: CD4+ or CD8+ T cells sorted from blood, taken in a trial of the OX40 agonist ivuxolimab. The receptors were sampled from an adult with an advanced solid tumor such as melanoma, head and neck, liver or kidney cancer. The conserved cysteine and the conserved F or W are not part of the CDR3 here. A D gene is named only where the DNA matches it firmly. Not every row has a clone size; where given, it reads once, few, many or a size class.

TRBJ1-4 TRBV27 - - ASSSFGGVGEKLF
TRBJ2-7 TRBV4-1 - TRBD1 ASSQVRGDSSYEQY
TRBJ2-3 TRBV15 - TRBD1 ATSGDRGGLGTDTQY
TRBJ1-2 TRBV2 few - ASMGETGGVYGYT
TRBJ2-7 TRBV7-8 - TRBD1 ASSLHRDRVYEQY
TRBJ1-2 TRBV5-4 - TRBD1 ASSLGSGGSNYGYT
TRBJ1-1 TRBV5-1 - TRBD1 ASRSGQGGVSAF
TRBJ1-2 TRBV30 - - AWSVSADNGYT
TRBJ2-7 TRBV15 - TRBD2 ATSSGTSGRREQY
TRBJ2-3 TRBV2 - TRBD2 ASTQGLAGADTQY
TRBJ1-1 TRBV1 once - TSSHPSYRGRPEAF
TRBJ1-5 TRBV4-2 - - ASSHGGPDSNQPQH
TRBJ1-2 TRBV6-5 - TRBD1 ASKSGPGQFYGYT
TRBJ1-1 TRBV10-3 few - AIKTGNTEAF
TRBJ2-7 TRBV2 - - ASSGNRKNNYEQY
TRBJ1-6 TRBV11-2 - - ASSLRPRNSPLH
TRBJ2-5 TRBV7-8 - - ASSTILEYQETQY
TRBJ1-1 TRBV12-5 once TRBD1 ASSDPQSTGVLNTEAF
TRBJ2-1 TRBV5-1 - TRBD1 ASSLSGTGGHEQF
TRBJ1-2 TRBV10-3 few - AISELPRQSGYT
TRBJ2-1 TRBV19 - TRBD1 ASSTRRRQGTYNEQF
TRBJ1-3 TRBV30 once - AWSINGRNTIY
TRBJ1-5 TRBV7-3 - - ASSLKIPPTRGNQPQH
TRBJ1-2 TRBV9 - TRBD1 ASSPGQGNYGYT
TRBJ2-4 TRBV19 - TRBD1 ASSKTGALPVQY
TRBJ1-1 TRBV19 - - ASRLGGITEAF